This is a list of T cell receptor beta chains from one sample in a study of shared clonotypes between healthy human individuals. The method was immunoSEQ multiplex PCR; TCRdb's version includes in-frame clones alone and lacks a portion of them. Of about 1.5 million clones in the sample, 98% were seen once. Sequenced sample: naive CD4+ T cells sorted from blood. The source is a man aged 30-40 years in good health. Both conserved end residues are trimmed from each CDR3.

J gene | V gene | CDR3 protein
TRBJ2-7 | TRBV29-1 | SVALTSYEQY
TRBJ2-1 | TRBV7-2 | ASSLAGVGGSYNEQF
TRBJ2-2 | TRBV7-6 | ASSLAVNTGELF
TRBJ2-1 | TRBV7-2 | ASDTSSYNEQF
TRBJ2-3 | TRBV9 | ASSVGTGIGTDTQY
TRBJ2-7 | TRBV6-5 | ASSRDRSSYEQY
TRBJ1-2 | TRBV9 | ASSPRLTGNYGYT
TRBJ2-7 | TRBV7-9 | ASSLGGGAFSSYEQY
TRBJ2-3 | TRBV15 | ATSRSLGGAVEDTQY
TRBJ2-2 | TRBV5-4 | ASSPTGGNTGELF
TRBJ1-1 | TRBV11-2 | ASSLFSGDTEAF
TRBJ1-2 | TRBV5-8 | ASSLVLGGLNNYGYT
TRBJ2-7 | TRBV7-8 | ASSLARNSWGTGRYEQY
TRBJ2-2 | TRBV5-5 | ASSRLAGANTGELF
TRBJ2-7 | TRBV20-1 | SAPVVWEQY
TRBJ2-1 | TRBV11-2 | ASSPRDRGSYNEQF
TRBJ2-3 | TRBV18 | ASSPVTTVTDTQY
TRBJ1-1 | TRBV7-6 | ASSLRSTGSTEAF
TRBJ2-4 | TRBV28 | ASRGLAGNKNIQY
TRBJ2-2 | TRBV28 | ASSPRLAGGGRELF
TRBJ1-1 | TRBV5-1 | ASSLGVGKPNTEAF
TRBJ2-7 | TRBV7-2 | ASSLGGEYGYEQY
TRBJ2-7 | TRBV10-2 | ASSEGRGYEQY
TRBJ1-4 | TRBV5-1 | ASSLAPGTGDEKLF
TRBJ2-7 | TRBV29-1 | SAFGQDSYEQY
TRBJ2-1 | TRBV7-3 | ASSATSGSYNEQF
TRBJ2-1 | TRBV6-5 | ASSYFEQGPTEQF
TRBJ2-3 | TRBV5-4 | ASSSTIAGVSPDTQY
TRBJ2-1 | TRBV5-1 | ASSLDPSLDREQFGSYNEQF
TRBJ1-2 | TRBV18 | ASSPAEYYGYT
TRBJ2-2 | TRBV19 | ASRKNTGELF
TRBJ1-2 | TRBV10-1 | ASSRGNEGYT
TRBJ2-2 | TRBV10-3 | AIKGANTGELF
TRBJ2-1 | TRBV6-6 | ASRLAGEYNEQF
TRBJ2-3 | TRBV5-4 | ASSLESTDTQY
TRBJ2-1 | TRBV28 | ASSPPGEYNEQF